The 25 T cell receptor beta chains reported below all come from one sample, sequenced in a study of tumour-infiltrating T cells in Burkitt lymphoma. Sequenced by immunoSEQ multiplex PCR; TCRdb stores in-frame clones only, minus some. The sample consists of under 5,500 clones, 80% to 90% of them appearing once. Sequencing used tumor tissue. These receptor sequences come from a human donor with diffuse large B-cell lymphoma. Some clones in this sample may be carry-over from other donors' samples.

The chain joins TRBV6-5 to TRBJ2-7, with TRBD2 matching 9 bases. Germline V gene lookup returns CDR1 MNHEY and CDR2 SVGAGI. J gave up 7 bases and V 0 bases, and 7 bases lay outside the gene matches. The CDR3 loop spans 15 amino acids. The CDR3 nucleotides read TGTGCCAGCAGTTACTCTAGCGGGGGCCTGATAGAGCAGTACTTC. Its protein is CASSYSSGGLIEQYF.

The chain joins TRBV30 to TRBJ2-1; the match to TRBD2 covers 7 bases. The CDR3 has 17 amino acids. Germline V gene sequence: CDR1 GTSNPN, CDR2 SVGIG (reference sequence). The ends lost 0 bases at V and 0 bases at J; junction bases unmatched: 8. CDR3 coding DNA: TGTGCCTGGAGTGTAGGTCTAGCGGCGAGCTCCTACAATGAGCAGTTCTTC. Its protein product is CAWSVGLAASSYNEQFF.

The chain employs TRBV29-1 and TRBJ2-1; TRBD1 matches 9 bases. CDR3 length: 20 residues. In germline, CDR1 is SQVTM, CDR2 ANQGSEA. V shed 0 bases, J shed 2 bases, and the junction held 17 bases outside the gene matches. The CDR3 DNA reads as TGCAGCGTTGAAGATCTATCGGGACAGGGTAATGGGGTAGCCTACAATGAGCAGTTCTTC. It is translated as CSVEDLSGQGNGVAYNEQFF.

CDR3 coding DNA: TGTGCCAGCAGCTTCACAGGGGAGACCCAGTACTTC. Translation gives CASSFTGETQYF. The V call is TRBV7-2, the J call TRBJ2-5, with a tentative D call TRBD1 (6 bases). Trimming took off 3 bases at V and 5 bases at J, with 7 bases between the two ends. Germline CDR1 reads SGHTA; CDR2 reads FQGNSA. The CDR3 is 12 amino acids.

J is TRBJ2-2 and V is TRBV11-2; 7 bases agree with TRBD1. Germline CDR1 and CDR2: SGHAT and FQNNGV. The V and J ends lost 3 bases and 5 bases, in that order; junction bases with no gene match: 3. The CDR3 has 14 residues. CDR3 in DNA: TGTGCCAGCAGCTTCCTCAGGGGGACCGGGGAGCTGTTTTTT. This sequence encodes CASSFLRGTGELFF.

This clone has just a few counts. This chain connects TRBV30 to TRBJ2-5; 8 bases fit TRBD1. The CDR3 contains 15 residues. The ends lost 2 bases at V and 1 base at J; junction bases unmatched: 6. From germline, CDR1 is GTSNPN and CDR2 SVGIG (reference sequence). The CDR3 here is CAWSKEQGVQETQYF. The DNA for the CDR3 is TGTGCCTGGAGTAAGGAACAGGGGGTCCAAGAGACCCAGTACTTC.

The chain has TRBV5-7 and TRBJ1-5, with a possible D match to TRBD1 (6 bases). TRBV5-7 is given ORF status, its function remaining uncertain. Trimming removed 0 bases at V and 4 bases at J, with 11 bases between. This CDR3 spans 15 amino acids. The CDR3 DNA is TGTGCCAGCAGCTTGGCCGGACAGCATAATCAGCCCCAGCATTTT. It encodes CASSLAGQHNQPQHF.

J is TRBJ2-5 and V is TRBV12-2. TRBV12-2 is assigned pseudogene status. The CDR3 extends over 16 amino acids. CDR3 coding DNA: TGTGCAAGTCGCGCGTGGACCGAGCCCGGTCGGGAGACCCAGTACTTC. Translated: CASRAWTEPGRETQYF.

J is TRBJ1-5 and V is TRBV30, with D possibly matching TRBD1 (6 bases). Germline CDR1 and CDR2: GTSNPN and SVGIG (reference sequence). Between the trimmed V and J ends, which lost 0 bases and 7 bases, there was a span of 16 bases. This CDR3 has 15 residues. CDR3: CAWSVGGIRGQPQHF. CDR3 nucleotides: TGTGCCTGGAGTGTAGGGGGAATACGAGGGCAGCCCCAGCATTTT.

CDR3 loop: CASSIGPPLLYGYTF. DNA of the CDR3: TGTGCCAGTAGTATAGGCCCCCCGCTACTCTATGGCTACACCTTC. This rearrangement joins TRBV19 to TRBJ1-2; D is unclear. Germline V gene sequence: CDR1 LNHDA, CDR2 SQIVND (reference sequence). The CDR3 is 15 residues long. The V gene lost 1 base and the J gene lost 4 bases, with 13 bases spanning the gap.

CDR3 loop: CASTPGQGVGGYTF. CDR3 sequence (DNA): TGTGCCAGCACACCGGGACAGGGAGTCGGTGGCTACACCTTC. The chain has TRBV6-5 and TRBJ1-2; 9 nucleotides match TRBD1. CDR1 and CDR2 from the germline V gene are MNHEY and SVGAGI. The V and J ends lost 7 bases and 7 bases, in that order; junction bases with no gene match: 10. CDR3 size: 14 residues.

The chain employs TRBV2 and TRBJ1-1; D is possibly TRBD1 (6 bases). CDR1 is SNHLY and CDR2 is FYNNEI in the germline V gene. Between the trimmed V and J ends, which lost 5 bases and 2 bases, there was a span of 12 bases. There are 14 residues in the CDR3. CDR3 protein: CASSWAGANTEAFF. CDR3 coding DNA: TGTGCCAGCAGTTGGGCGGGGGCCAACACTGAAGCTTTCTTT.

The V and J genes are TRBV19 and TRBJ1-2; TRBD1 might be the D (5 bases). Per the germline V gene, CDR1 is LNHDA and CDR2 is SQIVND (reference sequence). V shed 3 bases and J shed 2 bases, with 7 bases lying between them. The CDR3 length is 13 residues. The CDR3 loop is CASSMRGNYGYTF. In nucleotides, the CDR3 is TGTGCCAGTAGTATGAGGGGAAACTATGGCTACACCTTC.

The rearrangement uses TRBV6-6 and TRBJ1-1, with D hard to call. The CDR3 runs to 14 residues. The germline V gene has CDR1 MNHNY and CDR2 SVGAGI (reference sequence). Trimming took 6 bases from V and 2 from J, leaving 13 bases between them. The CDR3 DNA sequence: TGTGCCAGCAGCCGCACCCTGGATAACACTGAAGCTTTCTTT. Translated, it gives CASSRTLDNTEAFF.

This clone was observed a handful of times. J is TRBJ2-7 and V is TRBV29-1, with 8 bases that match TRBD1. Germline assignment: CDR1 SQVTM and CDR2 ANQGSEA. Germline trimming cut 7 bases from V and 5 bases from J; bases unmatched to any gene: 7. This CDR3 is 12 amino acids long. The CDR3 region has the DNA TGCAGCGGCGGACAGGGCATTAACGAGCAGTACTTC. As protein: CSGGQGINEQYF.

This clone was recorded once. The J gene is TRBJ2-5, the V gene TRBV11-2, with D hard to call. The CDR3 runs 14 residues. Germline assignment: CDR1 SGHAT and CDR2 FQNNGV. V lost 1 base and J lost 2, with 8 bases in between. The DNA for the CDR3 is TGTGCCAGCAGCTTAGGTTTGGGTCAAGAGACCCAGTACTTC. Protein sequence: CASSLGLGQETQYF. Combining the CDR3 with reference TRBV11-2 and TRBJ2-5 gives the whole variable domain EAGVAQSPRYKIIEKRQSVAFWCNPISGHATLYWYQQILGQGPKLLIQFQNNGVVDDSQLPKDRFSAERLKGVDSTLKIQPAKLEDSAVYLCASSLGLGQETQYFGPGTRLLVL.

CDR3 nucleotide sequence: TGTGCCAGCAGCTTAACACAGGGGGCTTATGAGCAGTTCTTC. It yields the protein CASSLTQGAYEQFF. The rearrangement uses TRBV7-3 and TRBJ2-1, with TRBD1 matching 9 bases. This CDR3 comprises 14 residues. Germline CDR1 SGHTA, CDR2 FQGTGA. V dropped 0 bases and J dropped 8; count of bases not matched to a gene: 2.

The chain combines TRBV28 with TRBJ2-5, with D possibly being TRBD1 (6 bases). The CDR3 is made up of 13 amino acids. CDR1 MDHEN and CDR2 SYDVKM come from the germline V gene. V was cut by 3 bases and J by 7 bases, with 12 bases left in between. The DNA for the CDR3 is TGTGCCAGCAGTTTCTCCCCGACAGGGACCCAGTACTTC. It is translated as CASSFSPTGTQYF.

In the case of this clone: One end of the junction is discordant with germline, which a read error may explain. The chain employs TRBV2 and TRBJ2-7, with D uncertain. Germline V gives CDR1 SNHLY, CDR2 FYNNEI. The CDR3 spans 13 residues. The CDR3 here is CASGGNGNYKQYF. CDR3 coding DNA: TGTGCCAGCGGTGGGAACGGAAACTACAAGCAGTACTTC.

The rearrangement uses TRBV19 and TRBJ1-2; the match to TRBD1 covers 7 bases. Trimming cost V 5 bases and J 3 bases; bases outside gene matches: 3. Per germline, CDR1 LNHDA and CDR2 SQIVND (reference sequence). The CDR3 contains 13 residues. This CDR3 is CASSPGQYYGYTF. Written as DNA, the CDR3 is TGTGCCAGTAGTCCGGGACAGTACTATGGCTACACCTTC. The variable domain in full, completed from reference TRBV19 and TRBJ1-2, reads DGGITQSPKYLFRKEGQNVTLSCEQNLNHDAMYWYRQDPGQGLRLIYYSQIVNDFQKGDIAEGYSVSREKKESFPLTVTSAQKNPTAFYLCASSPGQYYGYTFGSGTRLTVV.

The chain couples TRBV5-1 to TRBJ2-5, with TRBD1 matching over 7 bases. J was trimmed by 1 base and V by 4 bases; bases with no gene match: 7. CDR3 length equals 15 residues. Germline CDR1 SGHRS, CDR2 YFSETQ. In DNA, the CDR3 is TGCGCCAGCAGCCCACAGGGGAATACCCAAGAGACCCAGTACTTC. It yields the protein CASSPQGNTQETQYF.

This chain connects TRBV18 to TRBJ2-7; D possibly matches TRBD1 or TRBD2 (7 bases each). This CDR3 region has 16 residues. CDR1 is KGHSH and CDR2 is LQKENI in the germline V gene. Trimming cost V 1 base and J 2 bases, with 15 bases left between them. The CDR3 is CASSPLETGTTYEQYF. CDR3 bases: TGTGCCAGCTCACCACTAGAGACAGGGACTACCTACGAGCAGTACTTC.

The chain employs TRBV11-3 and TRBJ2-3; 8 bases agree with TRBD1. CDR3 length: 15 residues. V shed 4 bases and J 3 bases; nucleotides not matched to a gene: 6. The V gene's germline CDR1 is SGHNT and CDR2 YENEEA. The CDR3 loop is CASSSRQGLTDTQYF. DNA for the CDR3: TGTGCCAGCAGCTCTCGACAGGGGCTAACAGATACGCAGTATTTT.

This CDR3 is CASEKGAGEAFF. CDR3 bases: TGTGCCAGCGAAAAGGGGGCGGGTGAAGCTTTCTTT. The V and J genes are TRBV28 and TRBJ1-1; 7 bases are a match to TRBD1. V was pared by 8 bases and J by 7 bases, with 7 bases of the junction left unmatched. The CDR3 sequence is 12 residues long. Germline CDR1 reads MDHEN; CDR2 reads SYDVKM.

This chain uses TRBV4-1 with TRBJ1-2; D might be TRBD1 (6 bases). The CDR3 is 17 residues long. Germline V lookup: CDR1 MGHRA, CDR2 YSYEKL. Trimming removed 0 bases at V and 4 bases at J, with 18 bases between. The CDR3 bases are TGCGCCAGCAGCCAAGAGCCCCCGGGGGCGGAGGGCTATGGCTACACCTTC. Translation gives CASSQEPPGAEGYGYTF.